This TCR beta chain was sequenced during a study of cytomegalovirus exposure and HLA in healthy donors. The PCR ran on 60 Vbeta and 13 Jbeta primers. Measured with immunoSEQ multiplex PCR; TCRdb has only the in-frame clones, and not every one. The sample lists roughly 99,000 clones; roughly 80% were seen once. There are 14 residues in the CDR3. Losses at the gene ends were 4 bases for V and 5 bases for J; bases not matched to a gene: 7. Germline CDR1 reads LNHDA; CDR2 reads SQIVND (reference sequence). The chain carries TRBV19 and TRBJ1-1; 7 bases line up with TRBD1. The receptor was isolated from a man aged 25 to 40 in good health and CMV-seronegative. The sequenced sample consisted of PBMCs. CDR3 nucleotide sequence: TGTGCCAGTAGTAACCCAGGGGGTTGGACTGAAGCTTTCTTT. This encodes CASSNPGGWTEAFF.